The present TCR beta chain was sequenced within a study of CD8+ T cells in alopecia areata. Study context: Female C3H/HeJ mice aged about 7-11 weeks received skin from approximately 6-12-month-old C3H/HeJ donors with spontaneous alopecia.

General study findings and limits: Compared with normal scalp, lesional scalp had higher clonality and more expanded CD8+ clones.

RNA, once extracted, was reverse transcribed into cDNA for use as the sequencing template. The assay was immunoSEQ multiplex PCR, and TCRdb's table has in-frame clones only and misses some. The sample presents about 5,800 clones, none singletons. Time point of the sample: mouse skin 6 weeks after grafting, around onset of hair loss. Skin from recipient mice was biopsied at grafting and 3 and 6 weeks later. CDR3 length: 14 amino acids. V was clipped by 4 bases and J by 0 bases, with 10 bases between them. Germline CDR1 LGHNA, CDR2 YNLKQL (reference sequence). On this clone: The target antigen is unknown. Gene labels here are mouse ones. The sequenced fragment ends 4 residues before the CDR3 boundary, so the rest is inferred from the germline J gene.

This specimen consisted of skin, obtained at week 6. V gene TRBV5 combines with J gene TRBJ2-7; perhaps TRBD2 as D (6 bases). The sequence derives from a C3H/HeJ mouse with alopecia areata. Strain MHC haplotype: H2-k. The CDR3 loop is CASSPGGSSYEQYF. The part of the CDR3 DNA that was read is TGTGCCAGCAGCCCCGGGGGGAGCTCCTAT.